This T cell receptor (beta chain) was documented in a study of memory B cells and T cells in multiple sclerosis. There are 14 residues in the CDR3. Per the germline V gene, CDR1 is MDHEN and CDR2 is SYDVKM. V dropped 2 bases and J dropped 0; count of bases not matched to a gene: 1. Profiled with immunoSEQ multiplex PCR; TCRdb holds only in-frame clones, not every one. The sample gives 12,000 to 15,000 clones, 69% of which show up once; around 2.5% is in the top ten. A remark on this clone: Its antigen is unidentified.

Study conclusions and caveats: Compartments had unequal clone-set sizes, affecting shared clonotype counts.

The J gene is TRBJ2-7, the V gene TRBV28; TRBD2 matches at 7 bases. This sequence was found in a human donor with multiple sclerosis. Sequencing was performed on memory (CD45RO+) CD4+ T cells from blood. The CDR3 DNA follows: TGTGCCAGCAGTTTAGGCGGGAGCTCCTACGAGCAGTACTTC. This codes for CASSLGGSSYEQYF. Looking up the rest from reference TRBV28 and TRBJ2-7 gives the full variable domain: DVKVTQSSRYLVKRTGEKVFLECVQDMDHENMFWYRQDPGLGLRLIYFSYDVKMKEKGDIPEGYSVSREKKERFSLILESASTNQTSMYLCASSLGGSSYEQYFGPGTRLTVT.